This is a list of T cell receptor beta chains from one sample in a study of cytomegalovirus exposure and HLA in healthy donors. Using immunoSEQ multiplex PCR, the repertoire was profiled, and TCRdb retains in-frame clones only, with some absent. Of approximately 94,000 clones listed, about three quarters are singletons. The sequenced sample consisted of PBMCs. The receptors originated from a man younger than 45 in good health and CMV-seropositive. CDR3s include the opening cysteine and the closing phenylalanine or tryptophan. A D gene is named only where the DNA matches it firmly. Where a row states a size, it is once, few, many or the class of an expanded clone; other rows omit it.

v_gene: TRBV27; d_gene: TRBD2; abundance: NA; j_gene: TRBJ2-7; CDR3aa: CASKGSGRPDNEQYF; CDR3nt: TGTGCCAGCAAAGGTAGCGGGAGGCCGGACAACGAGCAGTACTTC
v_gene: TRBV27; d_gene: NA; abundance: NA; j_gene: TRBJ2-7; CDR3aa: CASSFGAEQYF; CDR3nt: TGTGCCAGCAGTTTTGGGGCCGAGCAGTACTTC
v_gene: TRBV7-2; d_gene: TRBD1; abundance: few; j_gene: TRBJ1-2; CDR3aa: CASSLGTGTGDGYTF; CDR3nt: TGTGCCAGCAGCTTAGGTACCGGGACAGGGGACGGCTACACCTTC
v_gene: TRBV7-6; d_gene: NA; abundance: NA; j_gene: TRBJ2-5; CDR3aa: CASSLGAIETQYF; CDR3nt: TGTGCCAGCAGCTTAGGGGCGATCGAGACCCAGTACTTC
v_gene: TRBV13; d_gene: NA; abundance: medium-sized; j_gene: TRBJ2-1; CDR3aa: CASSEVSYNEQFF; CDR3nt: TGTGCCAGCAGCGAGGTATCCTACAATGAGCAGTTCTTC
v_gene: TRBV5-1; d_gene: TRBD1; abundance: NA; j_gene: TRBJ2-2; CDR3aa: CASSLGTEGTGELFF; CDR3nt: TGCGCCAGCAGCCTAGGGACAGAGGGGACCGGGGAGCTGTTTTTT
v_gene: TRBV15; d_gene: NA; abundance: NA; j_gene: TRBJ2-5; CDR3aa: CATSRGGEGRQETQYF; CDR3nt: TGTGCCACCAGCAGAGGGGGAGAGGGCCGGCAAGAGACCCAGTACTTC
v_gene: TRBV28; d_gene: NA; abundance: NA; j_gene: TRBJ1-1; CDR3aa: CASPSREKSLQNTEAFF; CDR3nt: TGTGCCAGCCCCTCACGGGAAAAGTCTTTACAGAACACTGAAGCTTTCTTT
v_gene: TRBV7-9; d_gene: NA; abundance: few; j_gene: TRBJ1-4; CDR3aa: CASSLTTSEKLFF; CDR3nt: TGTGCCAGCAGCTTAACGACTAGTGAAAAACTGTTTTTT
v_gene: TRBV5-6; d_gene: TRBD1; abundance: NA; j_gene: TRBJ1-2; CDR3aa: CASSWGTGGINYGYTF; CDR3nt: TGTGCCAGCAGCTGGGGGACAGGGGGCATAAACTATGGCTACACCTTC
v_gene: TRBV6-5; d_gene: NA; abundance: NA; j_gene: TRBJ2-1; CDR3aa: CASGRDVGQFF; CDR3nt: TGTGCCAGCGGTCGGGATGTAGGGCAGTTCTTC
v_gene: TRBV5-1; d_gene: NA; abundance: NA; j_gene: TRBJ1-2; CDR3aa: CASGSSFLGNGYTF; CDR3nt: TGCGCCAGCGGGAGTTCCTTTCTAGGGAATGGCTACACCTTC
v_gene: TRBV4-2; d_gene: NA; abundance: NA; j_gene: TRBJ1-2; CDR3aa: CASSQDQDGQGRSRGYTF; CDR3nt: TGTGCCAGCAGCCAAGATCAAGATGGGCAGGGGAGAAGTAGGGGCTACACCTTC
v_gene: TRBV19; d_gene: NA; abundance: NA; j_gene: TRBJ2-2; CDR3aa: CASTPPGSSHGELFF; CDR3nt: TGTGCCAGTACGCCGCCAGGGTCAAGTCACGGGGAGCTGTTTTTT
v_gene: TRBV4-3; d_gene: NA; abundance: NA; j_gene: TRBJ2-2; CDR3aa: CASSQVAGAGELFF; CDR3nt: TGCGCCAGCAGCCAAGTGGCAGGGGCCGGGGAGCTGTTTTTT
v_gene: TRBV28; d_gene: TRBD2; abundance: NA; j_gene: TRBJ2-7; CDR3aa: CASSTPRTSGYEQYF; CDR3nt: TGTGCCAGCAGTACCCCCCGGACTAGCGGTTACGAGCAGTACTTC
v_gene: TRBV7-9; d_gene: TRBD2; abundance: NA; j_gene: TRBJ2-7; CDR3aa: CASSWAGLAVWEQYF; CDR3nt: TGTGCCAGCAGCTGGGCGGGACTAGCGGTATGGGAGCAGTACTTC
v_gene: TRBV19; d_gene: TRBD2; abundance: NA; j_gene: TRBJ2-2; CDR3aa: CASRGTSGNTGELFF; CDR3nt: TGTGCCAGTAGGGGGACTAGCGGGAATACCGGGGAGCTGTTTTTT
v_gene: TRBV7-3; d_gene: NA; abundance: NA; j_gene: TRBJ1-1; CDR3aa: CASSLNPGMNTEAFF; CDR3nt: TGTGCCAGCAGCTTAAACCCAGGGATGAACACTGAAGCTTTCTTT
v_gene: TRBV5-1; d_gene: NA; abundance: NA; j_gene: TRBJ1-2; CDR3aa: CASSLETGHGYTF; CDR3nt: TGCGCCAGCAGCTTGGAAACAGGGCATGGCTACACCTTC
v_gene: TRBV7-9; d_gene: NA; abundance: NA; j_gene: TRBJ2-7; CDR3aa: CASSLGSAYEQYF; CDR3nt: TGTGCCAGCAGCTTAGGCAGTGCCTACGAGCAGTACTTC
v_gene: TRBV5-5; d_gene: NA; abundance: NA; j_gene: TRBJ1-2; CDR3aa: CASSQVLYGYTF; CDR3nt: TGTGCCAGCAGCCAGGTCCTCTATGGCTACACCTTC
v_gene: TRBV30; d_gene: TRBD1; abundance: NA; j_gene: TRBJ1-5; CDR3aa: CAWSAGGGNQPQHF; CDR3nt: TGTGCCTGGAGTGCAGGGGGCGGCAATCAGCCCCAGCATTTT
v_gene: TRBV19; d_gene: NA; abundance: NA; j_gene: TRBJ1-1; CDR3aa: CASSAIGGATEAFF; CDR3nt: TGTGCCAGTAGTGCGATCGGGGGTGCCACTGAAGCTTTCTTT
v_gene: TRBV6-5; d_gene: NA; abundance: NA; j_gene: TRBJ1-1; CDR3aa: CASSYEGAGMNTEAFF; CDR3nt: TGTGCCAGCAGTTACGAGGGTGCGGGTATGAACACTGAAGCTTTCTTT
v_gene: TRBV18; d_gene: TRBD2; abundance: NA; j_gene: TRBJ2-1; CDR3aa: CASLSGSSYNEQFF; CDR3nt: TGTGCCAGCCTTAGCGGGAGCTCCTACAATGAGCAGTTCTTC
v_gene: TRBV28; d_gene: TRBD1; abundance: NA; j_gene: TRBJ2-7; CDR3aa: CASRPGGDFGEQYF; CDR3nt: TGTGCCAGCAGGCCAGGGGGCGACTTCGGCGAGCAGTACTTC
v_gene: TRBV6-5; d_gene: NA; abundance: NA; j_gene: TRBJ2-7; CDR3aa: CASSYSKTGPVREQYF; CDR3nt: TGTGCCAGCAGTTACTCCAAGACAGGTCCCGTGCGCGAGCAGTACTTC
v_gene: TRBV19; d_gene: TRBD1; abundance: NA; j_gene: TRBJ1-1; CDR3aa: CASSTDRGGNTEAFF; CDR3nt: TGTGCCAGTAGTACCGACAGGGGTGGGAACACTGAAGCTTTCTTT
v_gene: TRBV6-4; d_gene: NA; abundance: NA; j_gene: TRBJ2-3; CDR3aa: CASSDGRDTQYF; CDR3nt: TGTGCCAGCAGTGACGGGAGAGATACGCAGTATTTT
v_gene: TRBV6-4; d_gene: NA; abundance: NA; j_gene: TRBJ1-2; CDR3aa: CASSPSPGRRLYGYTF; CDR3nt: TGTGCCAGCAGTCCGAGCCCTGGCAGACGACTCTATGGCTACACCTTC
v_gene: TRBV6-6; d_gene: TRBD1; abundance: NA; j_gene: TRBJ2-7; CDR3aa: CASSYSDRPPYEQYF; CDR3nt: TGTGCCAGCAGTTACTCGGACAGGCCGCCCTACGAGCAGTACTTC
v_gene: TRBV7-9; d_gene: TRBD1; abundance: NA; j_gene: TRBJ1-4; CDR3aa: CSSSTDRFNEKLFF; CDR3nt: TGTTCCAGCAGCACGGACAGGTTTAATGAAAAACTGTTTTTT
v_gene: TRBV2; d_gene: TRBD1; abundance: few; j_gene: TRBJ2-2; CDR3aa: CASSELRGLFGELFF; CDR3nt: TGTGCCAGCAGTGAGTTAAGGGGGCTATTCGGGGAGCTGTTTTTT
v_gene: TRBV10-1; d_gene: NA; abundance: NA; j_gene: TRBJ2-5; CDR3aa: CASIHPQWEQYF; CDR3nt: TGCGCCAGCATACACCCCCAATGGGAGCAGTACTTC
v_gene: TRBV30; d_gene: TRBD1; abundance: once; j_gene: TRBJ1-2; CDR3aa: CAWRSRDSLYGYTF; CDR3nt: TGTGCCTGGAGGAGCCGGGACAGCCTCTATGGCTACACCTTC
v_gene: TRBV30; d_gene: NA; abundance: NA; j_gene: TRBJ2-7; CDR3aa: CAWSTTYEQYF; CDR3nt: TGTGCCTGGAGTACTACTTACGAGCAGTACTTC
v_gene: TRBV27; d_gene: NA; abundance: once; j_gene: TRBJ1-2; CDR3aa: CASSFNDRADGYTF; CDR3nt: TGTGCCAGCAGTTTTAATGACCGTGCGGATGGCTACACCTTC
v_gene: TRBV7-9; d_gene: NA; abundance: NA; j_gene: TRBJ1-5; CDR3aa: CASSQGPMNQPQHF; CDR3nt: TGTGCCAGCAGCCAGGGGCCGATGAATCAGCCCCAGCATTTT
v_gene: TRBV18; d_gene: NA; abundance: NA; j_gene: TRBJ1-5; CDR3aa: CASSPPGERLNQPQHF; CDR3nt: TGTGCCAGCTCACCCCCAGGGGAACGGCTTAATCAGCCCCAGCATTTT
v_gene: TRBV6-6; d_gene: NA; abundance: NA; j_gene: TRBJ1-1; CDR3aa: CASSSRENTEAFF; CDR3nt: TGTGCCAGCAGTTCAAGAGAGAACACTGAAGCTTTCTTT
v_gene: TRBV5-1; d_gene: NA; abundance: NA; j_gene: TRBJ2-7; CDR3aa: CASSPTGQFYEQYF; CDR3nt: TGCGCCAGCAGCCCAACCGGACAGTTCTACGAGCAGTACTTC
v_gene: TRBV15; d_gene: TRBD1; abundance: NA; j_gene: TRBJ1-2; CDR3aa: CATSRAVTGHYGYTF; CDR3nt: TGTGCCACCAGCAGAGCGGTGACAGGGCACTATGGCTACACCTTC
v_gene: TRBV27; d_gene: TRBD2; abundance: NA; j_gene: TRBJ2-7; CDR3aa: CASSPLAGDTYEQYF; CDR3nt: TGTGCCAGCAGTCCATTAGCGGGGGATACCTACGAGCAGTACTTC
v_gene: TRBV28; d_gene: NA; abundance: NA; j_gene: TRBJ1-1; CDR3aa: CASSWGGVTEAFF; CDR3nt: TGTGCCAGCAGCTGGGGAGGGGTGACTGAAGCTTTCTTT
v_gene: TRBV28; d_gene: NA; abundance: few; j_gene: TRBJ1-1; CDR3aa: CASSFGGVPAAFF; CDR3nt: TGTGCCAGCAGTTTCGGGGGAGTGCCTGCAGCTTTCTTT
v_gene: TRBV7-9; d_gene: NA; abundance: NA; j_gene: TRBJ2-3; CDR3aa: CASSLGQSTDTQYF; CDR3nt: TGTGCCAGCAGCTTAGGACAGAGCACAGATACGCAGTATTTT
v_gene: TRBV7-8; d_gene: NA; abundance: NA; j_gene: TRBJ2-7; CDR3aa: CASSLGGGSDAYEQYF; CDR3nt: TGTGCCAGCAGCTTAGGTGGTGGGAGTGATGCCTACGAGCAGTACTTC
v_gene: TRBV6-5; d_gene: NA; abundance: NA; j_gene: TRBJ1-3; CDR3aa: CASGFKKGSGNTIYF; CDR3nt: TGTGCCAGCGGCTTTAAGAAGGGGTCTGGAAACACCATATATTTT
v_gene: TRBV28; d_gene: NA; abundance: NA; j_gene: TRBJ1-1; CDR3aa: CASSFPDVGGITEAFF; CDR3nt: TGTGCCAGCAGTTTTCCCGACGTGGGGGGGATCACTGAAGCTTTCTTT
v_gene: TRBV4-3; d_gene: TRBD1; abundance: NA; j_gene: TRBJ1-2; CDR3aa: CASSQVPDRGYSNYGYTF; CDR3nt: TGCGCCAGCAGCCAAGTCCCGGACAGGGGCTACTCCAACTATGGCTACACCTTC
v_gene: TRBV11-2; d_gene: NA; abundance: NA; j_gene: TRBJ2-1; CDR3aa: CASSFEGYNEQFF; CDR3nt: TGTGCCAGCAGCTTCGAGGGATATAATGAGCAGTTCTTC